Listed below are T cell receptor beta chains from one sample, sequenced in a study of blood T cell repertoires in COVID-19. TCRdb keeps only in-frame clones here, not all; method: immunoSEQ multiplex PCR. Of over 200,000 clones in the sample, around 87% were seen once. Sequenced input: peripheral blood. Receptors were obtained from a man in his fifties or sixties who had recovered from COVID-19. The CDR3 runs from the conserved cysteine through the conserved F or W. The D gene is left open where the match is weak. Not all rows give a size; the values are once, few, many and, for expanded clones, a class.

v_gene	j_gene	d_gene	abundance	CDR3nt	CDR3aa
TRBV4-3	TRBJ2-1	TRBD2	NA	TGCGCCAGCAGCCAAGATTGGACTAGCGGGGGGGCGTGGTTCTTC	CASSQDWTSGGAWFF
TRBV30	TRBJ1-4	NA	NA	TGTGCCTGGAGAGGGTCAGGGAACAGTGAAAAACTGTTTTTT	CAWRGSGNSEKLFF
TRBV12-3/TRBV12-4	TRBJ1-2	TRBD1	NA	TGTGCCAGCAGTTTGACAGGGCATGGCTACACCTTC	CASSLTGHGYTF
TRBV11-2	TRBJ2-1	TRBD2	NA	TGTGCCAGCAGCCAAGGGACGCTAGCGGGGGGGCATGAGCAGTTCTTC	CASSQGTLAGGHEQFF
TRBV7-3	TRBJ2-5	NA	NA	TGTGCCAGCAGCCGGGGGACTGCCGGTAGGGAGACCCAGTACTTC	CASSRGTAGRETQYF
TRBV5-4	TRBJ2-6	NA	NA	TGTGCCAGCAGCTTAGGGGGGGGTGCCTCTGGGGCCAACGTCCTGACTTTC	CASSLGGGASGANVLTF
TRBV3-1/TRBV3-2	TRBJ1-2	NA	NA	TGTGCCAGCAGCCAAGATGAAACCTCGGGAAGCGGCTACACCTTC	CASSQDETSGSGYTF
TRBV5-6	TRBJ2-7	NA	NA	TGTGCCAGCAGCGTAACAGGTTCTGACGAGCAGTACTTC	CASSVTGSDEQYF
TRBV5-1	TRBJ2-1	NA	NA	TGCGCCAGCAGTGCCTATCCCGGACAGCTTTACAATGAGCAGTTCTTC	CASSAYPGQLYNEQFF
TRBV7-9	TRBJ1-1	NA	NA	TGTGCCAGCAGCCAGGGGAACACTGAAGCTTTCTTT	CASSQGNTEAFF
TRBV7-9	TRBJ1-2	NA	NA	TGTGCCAGCAGCCGCCAGGGATGGGAACACTATGGCTACACCTTC	CASSRQGWEHYGYTF
TRBV9	TRBJ2-3	NA	NA	TGTGCCAGCAGCGGCCGACACACAGATACGCAGTATTTT	CASSGRHTDTQYF
TRBV18	TRBJ2-5	TRBD2	NA	TGTGCCAGCTCACCAATGCCCCTCGGGGGGGCGAAGGAGACCCAGTACTTC	CASSPMPLGGAKETQYF
TRBV28	TRBJ1-4	NA	NA	TGTGCCAGCAGCTTCACAGGGTCTAATGAAAAACTGTTTTTT	CASSFTGSNEKLFF
TRBV27	TRBJ2-3	NA	NA	TGTGCCAGCAGTTTAAACCGGGATACGCAGTATTTT	CASSLNRDTQYF
TRBV5-1	TRBJ2-1	NA	few	TGCGCCAGCAGCTTGGCGTGGGGCAACAATGAGCAGTTCTTC	CASSLAWGNNEQFF
TRBV11-2	TRBJ2-3	TRBD2	NA	TGTGCCAGCAGCCCTAGCGGGGTCACAGATACGCAGTATTTT	CASSPSGVTDTQYF
TRBV11-2	TRBJ2-7	NA	NA	TGTGCCAGCAGCTTACCCTCCGGGACTCAGGACCACGAGCAGTACTTC	CASSLPSGTQDHEQYF
TRBV6-1	TRBJ2-7	NA	once	TGTGCCAGCAGTGAAGGGCCCCGGGAACCGTACTTC	CASSEGPREPYF
TRBV28	TRBJ1-2	TRBD1	NA	TGTGCCAGCAGCCAGACAGGGTTCTTGGGCTACACCTTC	CASSQTGFLGYTF
TRBV3-1/TRBV3-2	TRBJ2-1	NA	NA	TGTGCCAGCAGCCAAGGAGTAGGTGCGGGCGATGAGCAGTTCTTC	CASSQGVGAGDEQFF
TRBV18	TRBJ2-2	NA	NA	TGTGCCAGCTCACCAGGCCAGGGTTACGGGGAGCTGTTTTTT	CASSPGQGYGELFF
TRBV19	TRBJ2-1	TRBD1	NA	TGTGCCAGTAGTATTCCGGGACAGGAGCAGTTCTTC	CASSIPGQEQFF
TRBV6-5	TRBJ2-3	NA	NA	TGTGCCAGCAGTTACTCGGCGCGGGGGCCAGATACGCAGTATTTT	CASSYSARGPDTQYF
TRBV30	TRBJ2-7	NA	NA	TGTGCCTGGATGAACGGGTACGAGCAGTACTTC	CAWMNGYEQYF
TRBV28	TRBJ1-1	NA	NA	TGTGCCAGCAGTTCCTGGGCCGGCGGGGCCCTTAACACTGAAGCTTTCTTT	CASSSWAGGALNTEAFF
TRBV5-1	TRBJ1-2	TRBD1	NA	TGCGCCAGCAGCTACGGGGACAGGGTTCGCTACACCTTC	CASSYGDRVRYTF
TRBV18	TRBJ2-7	TRBD1	once	TGTGCCAGCTCACCTGGGACAGGGATATACTACGAGCAGTACTTC	CASSPGTGIYYEQYF
TRBV21-1	TRBJ2-2	NA	NA	TGTGCCAGCAGCAAAGCCGGCGGAAAGAACACCGGGGAGCTGTTTTTT	CASSKAGGKNTGELFF
TRBV19	TRBJ1-5	TRBD1	NA	TGTGCCAGTAGTATAGGACGGGTACAGGGGGTGGGCAATCAGCCCCAGCATTTT	CASSIGRVQGVGNQPQHF
TRBV9	TRBJ2-2	NA	NA	TGTGCCAGCAGCGCTCTTTCAGGGTGGAACACCGGGGAGCTGTTTTTT	CASSALSGWNTGELFF
TRBV7-2	TRBJ2-7	NA	NA	TGTGCCAGCAGCTCCTACGTTGGCGAGCAGTACTTC	CASSSYVGEQYF
TRBV5-1	TRBJ1-3	NA	once	TGCGCCAGCAGCTTGGGGCAGTTAAACACCATATATTTT	CASSLGQLNTIYF
TRBV11-2	TRBJ2-2	NA	NA	TGTGCCAGCAGCTCCGTGGGGAGGCAATACACCGGGGAGCTGTTTTTT	CASSSVGRQYTGELFF
TRBV6-1	TRBJ2-7	TRBD2	NA	TGTGCCAGCAGTGAAGCTGGAGCGGGAGCCTACGAGCAGTACTTC	CASSEAGAGAYEQYF
TRBV14	TRBJ1-1	NA	NA	TGTGCCAGCAGCGGACAGTTCTTTGGCACTGAAGCTTTCTTT	CASSGQFFGTEAFF
TRBV7-9	TRBJ2-5	TRBD1	NA	TGTGCCAGCAGCCACGGACAGGAGATGTACCAAGAGACCCAGTACTTC	CASSHGQEMYQETQYF
TRBV5-1	TRBJ1-2	NA	NA	TGCGCCAGCGGACCCACGCAGGGTGGCTACACCTTC	CASGPTQGGYTF
TRBV2	TRBJ1-2	NA	NA	TGTGCCAGCAGACCGACAATCGGTGGCTACACCTTC	CASRPTIGGYTF
TRBV7-6	TRBJ1-5	TRBD1	NA	TGTGCCAGCAGCTTAGGACCCGGGACAGGCAATCAGCCCCAGCATTTT	CASSLGPGTGNQPQHF
TRBV4-2	TRBJ2-7	TRBD1	few	TGTGCCAGCAGCCAAGAGTCAGGGGGCAGGGGCGAGCAGTACTTC	CASSQESGGRGEQYF
TRBV28	TRBJ1-2	NA	NA	TGTGCCAGCCTCCTCCGCACAGGGACTAACTATGGCTACACCTTC	CASLLRTGTNYGYTF
TRBV3-1/TRBV3-2	TRBJ2-6	NA	NA	TGTGCCAGCAGCCCCTACTTTCGCTCTGGGGCCAACGTCCTGACTTTC	CASSPYFRSGANVLTF
TRBV5-1	TRBJ2-7	TRBD1	NA	TGCGCCAGCAGCTTCTCCGTGGGACAGTTCTACGAGCAGTACTTC	CASSFSVGQFYEQYF
TRBV2	TRBJ1-4	NA	NA	TGTGCCAGCACCCTCCTTGGGGCGGCAACTAATGAAAAACTGTTTTTT	CASTLLGAATNEKLFF
TRBV19	TRBJ2-7	NA	NA	TGTGCCAGTAGTATAGTCGGGGGACCCTACGAGCAGTACTTC	CASSIVGGPYEQYF
TRBV12-3/TRBV12-4	TRBJ2-5	NA	NA	TGTGCCAGCCGACAGGATCCTGGGGAGACCCAGTACTTC	CASRQDPGETQYF
TRBV19	TRBJ1-1	NA	NA	TGTGCCAGTAGTATAGTTTCCACAGTGAACACTGAAGCTTTCTTT	CASSIVSTVNTEAFF
TRBV5-6	TRBJ1-1	NA	NA	TGTGCCAGCAGCTTCGACAGCTCGAACACTGAAGCTTTCTTT	CASSFDSSNTEAFF
TRBV5-1	TRBJ2-3	TRBD2	NA	TGCGCCAGCAGCTTGGGGGGACTAGCGGCCACAGATACGCAGTATTTT	CASSLGGLAATDTQYF
TRBV7-2	TRBJ1-5	TRBD1	NA	TGTGCCAGCAGCAGGGACACAGGGGGCGCCGGTCAGCCCCAGCATTTT	CASSRDTGGAGQPQHF
TRBV3-1/TRBV3-2	TRBJ2-3	NA	NA	TGTGCCAGCAGCCAAGGTCCTCTAGATACGCAGTATTTT	CASSQGPLDTQYF
TRBV15	TRBJ1-3	NA	NA	TGTGCCACCAGCGTTGAGAGGACAGGAAACACCATATATTTT	CATSVERTGNTIYF